These 9 T cell receptor beta chains came from one sample sequenced in a study of blood T cells in healthy people across ages. The use of a sample-barcoded 5' primer and a J-beta primer mix characterized a second PCR of roughly 7 to 11 cycles. TCRdb recomputed calls from the 5' RACE reads with MiXCR, one row per CDR3 protein. Among roughly 800,000 distinct CDR3 sequences listed, 20% to 30% were seen once. These data were also filed under a second study, of T cells of mothers and their children.

The specimen sequenced was blood. The receptors come from a boy between 5 and 17 years old in good health.

Of note for this clonotype: An end of the junction does not agree with germline; a read error may underlie this. The J gene is TRBJ2-3, the V gene TRBV6-5; D not resolved. Germline loops: CDR1 MNHEY, CDR2 SVGAGI. The CDR3 contains 14 residues. CDR3 in amino acids: CASSYSIFTILVEF. CDR3 sequence (DNA): TGTGCCAGCAGTTACTCGATATTCACTATCCTCGTGGAATTT.

A few counts support this clonotype. In DNA form, the CDR3 reads TGTGCCAGCTCACTCAACAGGGGGCGAGAAGAGACCCAGTACTTC. Amino acid sequence: CASSLNRGREETQYF. The chain carries TRBV18 and TRBJ2-5; 9 positions match TRBD1. The CDR3 has 15 residues. J gave up 3 bases and V 4 bases, and 6 bases lay outside the gene matches. CDR1 and CDR2 from the germline V gene are KGHSH and LQKENI.

This clonotype was observed many times. CDR3 residues: CASSSGQGVETQYF. CDR3 coding DNA: TGTGCCAGCAGCTCCGGACAGGGGGTAGAGACCCAGTACTTC. V is TRBV5-5 and J is TRBJ2-5; 10 nucleotides line up with TRBD1. Germline lookup yields CDR1 SGHKS and CDR2 YYEKEE (reference sequence). The J segment lost 4 bases and the V segment lost 3 bases, leaving 3 bases of the junction unmatched. This CDR3 has 14 amino acids.

This rearrangement joins TRBV7-3 to TRBJ2-7; no clear D gene. Germline loops: CDR1 SGHTA, CDR2 FQGTGA. Trimming took off 1 base at V and 3 bases at J, with 7 bases between the two ends. CDR3 length equals 13 residues. The CDR3 reads CASSLNPDYEQYF. In DNA, the CDR3 is TGTGCCAGCAGCTTAAACCCCGACTACGAGCAGTACTTC.

This chain connects TRBV6-5 to TRBJ2-7; the D gene is possibly TRBD2 (5 bases). The germline V gene encodes CDR1 MNHEY and CDR2 SVGAGI. The CDR3 covers 15 residues. Trimming took 4 bases from V and 6 from J, leaving 19 bases between them. In DNA, the CDR3 is TGTGCCAGCAGTTCCCTACCGGCCTCGGAGGCCGAGCAGTACTTC. This codes for CASSSLPASEAEQYF.

The rearrangement uses TRBV5-1 and TRBJ2-1; the D gene is possibly TRBD2 (6 bases). Germline V gene data show CDR1 as SGHRS and CDR2 as YFSETQ. V lost 2 bases, J lost 0 bases, and 9 bases lay in between. The CDR3 spans 15 residues. This chain's CDR3 is CASSFGAGSYNEQFF. The CDR3 DNA sequence: TGCGCCAGCAGCTTCGGAGCGGGCTCCTACAATGAGCAGTTCTTC.

V usage is TRBV6-5 and J usage is TRBJ1-2; D ambiguous. Trimming pared 9 bases from V and 0 bases from J, leaving 14 bases between. The germline gives CDR1 MNHEY, CDR2 SVGAGI. The CDR3 extends over 14 amino acids. The CDR3 spells CASTNGPANYGYTF. The CDR3 DNA follows: TGTGCCAGTACAAACGGACCAGCTAACTATGGCTACACCTTC.

This clonotype was picked up a small number of times. V and J are TRBV10-3 and TRBJ2-5; 9 bases are shared with TRBD2. The J call may be in error: the DNA end matches TRBJ2-1 better. Germline V gene sequence: CDR1 ENHRY, CDR2 SYGVKD. The CDR3 loop spans 15 amino acids. In nucleotides, the CDR3 is TGTGCCATCAGCTTGGGACTAGCAGCTTACAATGAGCAGTTCTTC. Protein product: CAISLGLAAYNEQFF.

This rearrangement joins TRBV20-1 to TRBJ1-3; 8 bases match TRBD1. CDR3 length: 18 amino acids. Trimming at V came to 5 bases and at J to 0 bases, leaving 15 bases not matched to a gene. Germline CDR1 is DFQATT and CDR2 is SNEGSKA (reference sequence). The CDR3 protein is CSARYSMTGAFSGNTIYF. CDR3 nucleotide sequence: TGCAGTGCTCGCTATTCTATGACAGGGGCGTTCTCTGGAAACACCATATATTTT.